The 24 T cell receptor beta chains reported below all come from one sample, sequenced in a study of response to subunit inactivated influenza vaccine. Via MiXCR, TCRdb re-called the RT-PCR reads, giving one row per CDR3 protein. The profile covers 170,000 or so distinct CDR3 sequences, with around 11% appearing a single time and about a third taken by the ten largest. The sequences come from CD8+ T cells sorted from PBMCs, collected less than 30 months after vaccination. These receptor sequences come from a man between 50 and 70 years old who received an inactivated influenza vaccine.

This clonotype was seen repeatedly, ten times or more. V is TRBV11-2 and J is TRBJ1-3; no clear D gene. The germline CDR1 and CDR2 sequences are SGHAT and FQNNGV. The V and J ends lost 2 bases and 0 bases respectively, with 5 bases between them. This CDR3 comprises 14 residues. CDR3 amino acids: CASSLKYSGNTIYF. In DNA, the CDR3 is TGTGCCAGCAGCTTAAAGTACTCTGGAAACACCATATATTTT.

This clonotype came up a few times. V and J are TRBV14 and TRBJ2-5; 10 bases fit TRBD2. In germline, CDR1 is SGHDN, CDR2 FVKESK. V gave up 4 bases and J gave up 1 base; unmatched junction bases: 3. This CDR3 has 15 residues. The CDR3 sequence: CASSLGLAAQETQYF. The DNA of the CDR3 is TGTGCCAGCAGCCTAGGACTAGCGGCCCAAGAGACCCAGTACTTC.

This clonotype was seen many times. The chain carries TRBV28 and TRBJ2-2, with D perhaps assigned TRBD1 or TRBD2 (5 bases each). The CDR3 consists of 15 residues. In germline, CDR1 is MDHEN, CDR2 SYDVKM. CDR3 loop: CATARDVGNTGELFF. The DNA for the CDR3 is TGTGCTACCGCCCGGGACGTCGGGAACACCGGGGAGCTGTTTTTT.

This clonotype was counted ten times or more. The chain combines TRBV28 with TRBJ2-5, with TRBD1 as a possible D gene (5 bases). Trimming removed 5 bases from V and 3 bases from J, with 16 bases in between. This CDR3 has 15 amino acids. The V gene's germline CDR1 is MDHEN and CDR2 SYDVKM. CDR3 nucleotide sequence: TGTGCCAGCAGTATATATCCGACAGCAAAAGAGACCCAGTACTTC. Translating gives CASSIYPTAKETQYF. The full variable domain, with the rest looked up from reference TRBV28 and TRBJ2-5, is DVKVTQSSRYLVKRTGEKVFLECVQDMDHENMFWYRQDPGLGLRLIYFSYDVKMKEKGDIPEGYSVSREKKERFSLILESASTNQTSMYLCASSIYPTAKETQYFGPGTRLLVL.

V and J are TRBV6-6 and TRBJ2-5; D is unclear. The ends were cut back, 1 base at V and 5 bases at J, with 8 bases in the middle. There are 13 residues in the CDR3. Germline assignment: CDR1 MNHNY and CDR2 SVGAGI (reference sequence). CDR3 coding DNA: TGTGCCAGCAGTTACTTTGTGGCTGAGACCCAGTACTTC. This gives the protein CASSYFVAETQYF.

The V and J genes are TRBV24-1 and TRBJ2-3; D unclear. The CDR3 is 15 amino acids. V dropped 7 bases and J dropped 6 bases, with 19 bases sitting between them. Germline CDR1 is KGHDR and CDR2 is SFDVKD. The CDR3 region is CATSSRGYMGDTQYF. The CDR3 DNA reads as TGTGCCACCAGCTCTCGTGGCTACATGGGGGATACGCAGTATTTT.

This clonotype came up a few times. J is TRBJ1-4 and V is TRBV5-1, with 7 bases identical to TRBD1. The V and J ends lost 2 bases and 4 bases, in that order; junction bases with no gene match: 5. The CDR3 is made up of 15 amino acids. The germline gives CDR1 SGHRS, CDR2 YFSETQ. CDR3 sequence reads: CASSLEYRGNEKLFF. CDR3 nucleotide sequence: TGCGCCAGCAGCTTAGAGTACAGGGGTAATGAAAAACTGTTTTTT. The full variable domain, in which reference TRBV5-1 and TRBJ1-4 provide the parts outside the CDR3, is KAGVTQTPRYLIKTRGQQVTLSCSPISGHRSVSWYQQTPGQGLQFLFEYFSETQRNKGNFPGRFSGRQFSNSRSEMNVSTLELGDSALYLCASSLEYRGNEKLFFGSGTQLSVL.

The rearrangement uses TRBV29-1 and TRBJ2-7; 12 bases align to TRBD1. Germline V lookup: CDR1 SQVTM, CDR2 ANQGSEA. The V and J ends lost 8 bases and 6 bases, in that order; junction bases with no gene match: 8. CDR3 size: 13 residues. In nucleotides, the CDR3 is TGCAGCACCTCCGGGACAGGGGGCCCCGAGCAGTACTTC. It yields the protein CSTSGTGGPEQYF.

V usage is TRBV6-2 or TRBV6-3 and J usage is TRBJ2-1; D unresolved. The V gene lost 10 bases and the J gene lost 6 bases, with 13 bases spanning the gap. Germline assignment: CDR1 MNHEY and CDR2 SVGEGT. The CDR3 length is 12 residues. The CDR3 DNA follows: TGTGCCACCGCCTGGGGAATCAATGAGCAGTTCTTC. Translation: CATAWGINEQFF.

V gene TRBV5-1 combines with J gene TRBJ2-1; D is possibly TRBD1 or TRBD2 (8 bases each). This CDR3 comprises 17 residues. Trimming removed 8 bases at V and 4 bases at J, with 25 bases between. Germline V gene lookup returns CDR1 SGHRS and CDR2 YFSETQ. CDR3 DNA sequence: TGCGCCAGTGGACAGGGAAGAGCGGGAGTGGGTTACAATGAGCAGTTCTTC. The encoded protein is CASGQGRAGVGYNEQFF.

This clonotype was seen a handful of times. This chain links TRBV10-3 with TRBJ2-6, with unresolved D. The V end lost 6 bases, the J end lost 0 bases, and 6 bases lay between the germline ends. Per the germline V gene, CDR1 is ENHRY and CDR2 is SYGVKD. The CDR3 loop spans 14 amino acids. CDR3 coding DNA: TGTGCCATCAGAGAGAGCTCTGGGGCCAACGTCCTGACTTTC. Amino acids: CAIRESSGANVLTF.

The table lists this clonotype with a few counts. This chain uses TRBV2 with TRBJ2-3, with TRBD2 as a possible D gene (5 bases). Trimming shortened V by 6 bases and J by 4 bases, and 17 bases separated the two germline ends. Germline V CDR1 and CDR2: SNHLY, FYNNEI. The CDR3 loop spans 15 amino acids. In DNA, the CDR3 is TGTGCCAGCAGCGCAGGCGAAGGGAGTTCAGATACGCAGTATTTT. It is translated as CASSAGEGSSDTQYF.

This clonotype showed up just a few times. This chain connects TRBV6-1 to TRBJ2-3, with D tentatively TRBD2 (5 bases). CDR1 MNHNS and CDR2 SASEGT come from the germline V gene. The ends were cut back, 1 base at V and 3 bases at J, with 17 bases in the middle. This CDR3 comprises 17 residues. For the CDR3, the DNA is TGTGCCAGCAGTGAAGATGAGGCCTCGGAGGATACAGATACGCAGTATTTT. Amino acid sequence: CASSEDEASEDTDTQYF.

The sample holds a few counts of this clonotype. V usage is TRBV7-2 and J usage is TRBJ1-1; D gene ambiguous. CDR3 length: 13 amino acids. CDR1 and CDR2 (germline): SGHTA, FQGNSA. V shed 4 bases and J shed 5 bases, with 11 bases lying between them. The CDR3 nucleotides read TGTGCCAGCAGCTACTCGGGGTGGACTGAAGCTTTCTTT. This codes for CASSYSGWTEAFF.

The V call is TRBV5-1, the J call TRBJ2-7; 8 bases line up with TRBD1. The junction had 6 bases not matched to a gene; V was cut back by 3 bases and J by 4 bases. Germline CDR1 and CDR2: SGHRS and YFSETQ. CDR3 size: 14 residues. The CDR3 region has the DNA TGCGCCAGCAGCTGGGGAACAGGGGGGTACGAGCAGTACTTC. Translating gives CASSWGTGGYEQYF.

This clonotype was seen a few times. CDR3: CASSDRQGPYEQYF. CDR3 DNA sequence: TGTGCCAGCAGCGACCGACAGGGGCCTTACGAGCAGTACTTC. The genes are TRBV7-9 and TRBJ2-7; TRBD1 matches at 8 bases. V lost 5 bases and J lost 4; bases outside the gene matches: 7. Germline CDR1 reads SEHNR; CDR2 reads FQNEAQ (reference sequence). This CDR3 is 14 amino acids long.

This clonotype was detected a few times. The chain has TRBV9 and TRBJ1-1, with D possibly TRBD1 on 5 matching bases. Trimming shortened V by 0 bases and J by 1 base, and 16 bases separated the two germline ends. Germline CDR1 and CDR2: SGDLS and YYNGEE. The length of the CDR3 is 17 residues. CDR3 sequence: CASSVGNRRGRNTEAFF. CDR3 DNA: TGTGCCAGCAGCGTAGGAAATCGTAGGGGCAGGAACACTGAAGCTTTCTTT.

V gene TRBV13 combines with J gene TRBJ2-3, with D possibly matching TRBD2 (7 bases). Germline V gene data show CDR1 as PRHDT and CDR2 as FYEKMQ (reference sequence). Trimming took off 4 bases at V and 0 bases at J, with 14 bases between the two ends. This CDR3 has 16 amino acids. CDR3 in DNA: TGTGCCAGCAGCTACCCGGGGGGCCCAAGCACAGATACGCAGTATTTT. Its translation is CASSYPGGPSTDTQYF.

This clonotype was seen many times. The chain links TRBV12-3 or TRBV12-4 to TRBJ2-3; D call uncertain. Trimming cost V 1 base and J 2 bases, with 13 bases left between them. The CDR3 sequence is 16 residues long. The CDR3 DNA reads as TGTGCCAGCAGTTTAGGGGCAGCAAGAAACACAGATACGCAGTATTTT. It codes for CASSLGAARNTDTQYF.

The chain has TRBV7-8 and TRBJ2-5; the D gene is possibly TRBD1 (7 bases). The CDR3 length is 15 residues. Germline V gene sequence: CDR1 SGHVS, CDR2 FQNEAQ. The V end was cut by 4 bases, the J end by 2 bases, with 14 bases between. The CDR3 region is CASSSRGTVQETQYF. The CDR3 DNA reads TGTGCCAGCAGCTCCCGGGGGACAGTACAAGAGACCCAGTACTTC.

This clonotype has just a few counts. The rearrangement links TRBV25-1 to TRBJ1-3; D is undetermined. V was trimmed by 0 bases and J by 2 bases, leaving 5 bases between them. This CDR3 is 14 amino acids long. From germline, CDR1 is MGHDK and CDR2 SYGVNS. For the CDR3, the DNA is TGTGCCAGCAGTGAATACGGAGCTGGAAACACCATATATTTT. This codes for CASSEYGAGNTIYF.

This clonotype was seen repeatedly, ten times or more. The chain joins TRBV15 to TRBJ2-1; 9 bases map to TRBD2. The CDR3 is 13 residues long. Germline V gene data show CDR1 as LNHNV and CDR2 as YYDKDF (reference sequence). The V gene end was trimmed by 6 bases and the J gene end by 9 bases; junction bases not matched to a gene: 6. CDR3 DNA: TGTGCCACCAGTAGGGCTAGCGGGACTGAGCAGTTCTTC. Amino acids: CATSRASGTEQFF. Full variable domain (remainder filled in from reference TRBV15 and TRBJ2-1): DAMVIQNPRYQVTQFGKPVTLSCSQTLNHNVMYWYQQKSSQAPKLLFHYYDKDFNNEADTPDNFQSRRPNTSFCFLDIRSPGLGDTAMYLCATSRASGTEQFFGPGTRLTVL.

To note about this clonotype: Being one base from a much bigger clone, this may be a read error. The chain uses TRBV11-3 and TRBJ2-7; D gene unclear. CDR3 length: 12 amino acids. From germline, CDR1 is SGHNT and CDR2 YENEEA. V gave up 3 bases and J gave up 3 bases, with 6 bases separating them. The CDR3 DNA is TGTGCCAGCAGCTTCGACATCTACGAGCAGTACTTC. Protein sequence: CASSFDIYEQYF.

This clonotype was seen ten or more times. V is TRBV7-9 and J is TRBJ2-5, with TRBD1 matching 8 bases. This CDR3 contains 15 residues. Looked up from germline, CDR1 is SEHNR and CDR2 is FQNEAQ (reference sequence). With 4 bases clipped from V and 2 bases from J, the junction kept 6 bases outside the gene matches. Written as DNA, the CDR3 is TGTGCCAGCAGCTCCCGACAGGGGATACAAGAGACCCAGTACTTC. Its protein product is CASSSRQGIQETQYF.